The T cell receptor (beta chain) under discussion was sequenced for a study of CD8+CD57+ T cells in acquired aplastic anemia. Across the study: Across the sorted CD4+ and CD8+ cells, DNA amounts averaged 3.2 ug. Study-wide findings and caveats: Researchers report that fewer than 30 CD8+ CDR3 sequences appeared in both patients and controls.

This clonotype was seen a handful of times. Its antigen is unidentified. The patients chosen for sequencing had shown expansion of CD8+CD57+ cells (detected by flow cytometry). Genomic DNA constituted the template upon which TCR beta VDJ and CDR3 profiling was performed. A single record per CDR3 protein comes from TCRdb applying MiXCR to the reads. This sample carries about 160,000 distinct CDR3 sequences, around 48% of them seen once, and the ten largest clones take less than 3%. The TCR originated in a human donor with aplastic anemia. The sequenced sample was sorted CD4+, CD8+, or CD8+CD57+ T cells (not recorded which) from PBMCs.

CDR3 sequence: CASSFKGSSYNEQFF. The DNA of the CDR3 is TGTGCCAGCAGCTTCAAGGGGAGCTCCTACAATGAGCAGTTCTTC. The chain links TRBV7-3 to TRBJ2-1, with D perhaps being TRBD1 or TRBD2 (5 bases each). Germline V gene data show CDR1 as SGHTA and CDR2 as FQGTGA. There are 15 residues in the CDR3. V was pared by 3 bases and J by 0 bases, with 9 bases between.